The rows below give T cell receptor beta chains drawn from one sample of a study of blood T cell repertoires in COVID-19. Repertoires were generated with immunoSEQ multiplex PCR, while TCRdb's copy carries only in-frame clones and drops some. Of some 320,000 clones listed, around 90% are singletons. Sequences were obtained from PBMCs or T cells enriched from blood (not recorded which). The receptors originated from a man aged 55 to 70 who had recovered from COVID-19. Both conserved end residues are part of each CDR3. The D gene is left open where the match is weak. Size values are once, few and many counts, or a class for expanded clones, and some rows have none.

V	size	J	D	DNA	CDR3
TRBV6-1	-	TRBJ1-2	-	TGTGCCAGCAGTGAAGTAGAGAACCTAGGCTACACCTTC	CASSEVENLGYTF
TRBV7-8	few	TRBJ2-3	-	TGTGCCAGCAAAGAACAGGGGAGGACAGATACGCAGTATTTT	CASKEQGRTDTQYF
TRBV11-3	-	TRBJ2-3	TRBD1	TGTGCCAGCAGCTCCCGGGACAGACGCACAGATACGCAGTATTTT	CASSSRDRRTDTQYF
TRBV7-2	-	TRBJ1-1	TRBD1	TGTGCCATGCAGGAGGGGGCGCCGGGGACTGAAGCTTTCTTT	CAMQEGAPGTEAFF
TRBV30	-	TRBJ1-5	TRBD1	TGTGCCTGGAGGAGACAGGGGGCGGCAGGTCAGCCCCAGCATTTT	CAWRRQGAAGQPQHF
TRBV7-2	-	TRBJ2-7	-	TGTGCCAGCAGCTTAGTGAGATCCTACGAGCAGTACTTC	CASSLVRSYEQYF
TRBV5-4	-	TRBJ2-7	-	TGTGCCAGCAGCTTGGCCGGCCAGGGGTACGAGCAGTACTTC	CASSLAGQGYEQYF
TRBV3-1/TRBV3-2	few	TRBJ2-1	-	TGTGCCAGCAGCCAAGTGTCGGGGTTGTCCTACAATGAGCAGTTCTTC	CASSQVSGLSYNEQFF
TRBV5-1	-	TRBJ1-1	TRBD1	TGCGCCAGCAGCTTAACACGGGACAGCCAGAGGAACACTGAAGCTTTCTTT	CASSLTRDSQRNTEAFF
TRBV7-8	-	TRBJ1-1	-	TGTGCCAGCAGCTTAGCCGGGGTGGGGGCGACTGAAGCTTTCTTT	CASSLAGVGATEAFF
TRBV2	-	TRBJ1-2	-	TGTGCCAGCAGTGAAAGCAGGGCGTTTGGTGGCTACACCTTC	CASSESRAFGGYTF
TRBV19	-	TRBJ1-2	TRBD1	TGTGCCAGTAGTATTTCTCGGGACAGCTATGGCTACACCTTC	CASSISRDSYGYTF
TRBV7-9	-	TRBJ1-5	TRBD1	TGTGCCAGCAGCTTAGGGGGGACAGGGTTCGATCAGCCCCAGCATTTT	CASSLGGTGFDQPQHF
TRBV7-9	-	TRBJ2-3	-	TGTGCCAGCAGCTTAGGTCACAGGCCCACAGATACGCAGTATTTT	CASSLGHRPTDTQYF
TRBV9	-	TRBJ2-7	-	TGTGCCAGCAGCGTAGGTGGCAGGGGTATGGACGAGCAGTACTTC	CASSVGGRGMDEQYF
TRBV18	-	TRBJ1-6	TRBD1	TGTGCCAGCTCACCACCGGGACAGGGCCTATCACCCCTCCACTTT	CASSPPGQGLSPLHF
TRBV7-9	-	TRBJ1-2	TRBD1	TGTGCCAGCAGCCCAGGGGGCTCGGAATCTAACTATGGCTACACCTTC	CASSPGGSESNYGYTF
TRBV24-1	-	TRBJ2-2	-	TGTGCCACCAGCGACGCGAGGGGGTACACCGGGGAGCTGTTTTTT	CATSDARGYTGELFF
TRBV13	once	TRBJ2-3	-	TGTGCCAGCAGCCTATTGACAGACACGCAGTATTTT	CASSLLTDTQYF
TRBV18	once	TRBJ1-2	-	TGTGCCAGCTCACCCCGCGGACAGCGAAACTATGGCTACACCTTC	CASSPRGQRNYGYTF
TRBV5-1	-	TRBJ2-2	TRBD2	TGCGCCAGGGGCCTAACCTCGGGACTAGCGGGAGTAGCCGGGGAGCTGTTTTTT	CARGLTSGLAGVAGELFF
TRBV6-5	once	TRBJ1-2	-	TGTGCCAGCAGTTACTTTGGGGGGGTACACTATGGCTACACCTTC	CASSYFGGVHYGYTF
TRBV5-1	once	TRBJ2-3	TRBD2	TGCGCCAGCAGCTCACCTGCTAGCGGGGGTACGCAGTATTTT	CASSSPASGGTQYF
TRBV7-9	-	TRBJ1-2	TRBD1	TGTGCCAGCAGCTTTGGTCGGGACAGGGCAGAATATTCTTTGGGCTACACCTTC	CASSFGRDRAEYSLGYTF
TRBV5-4	-	TRBJ2-3	TRBD1	TGTGCCAGCAGCTCTAACAGGGGGGCAAACCCAGATACGCAGTATTTT	CASSSNRGANPDTQYF
TRBV7-9	-	TRBJ2-5	-	TGTGCCAGCAGCTCCGTGCTGGGGGCAGAGACCCAGTACTTC	CASSSVLGAETQYF
TRBV20-1	once	TRBJ2-3	-	TGCAGTGATAAGCGCACAGATACGCAGTATTTT	CSDKRTDTQYF
TRBV2	-	TRBJ1-2	TRBD1	TGTGCCAGCAGTCAGACAGGGGGCTATGGCTACACCTTC	CASSQTGGYGYTF
TRBV7-2	-	TRBJ2-2	-	TGTGCCAGCAGCTTCGACTACACCGGGGAGCTGTTTTTT	CASSFDYTGELFF
TRBV18	-	TRBJ2-1	TRBD1	TGTGCCAGCTCAACCGGACAGGGAAACTACAATGAGCAGTTCTTC	CASSTGQGNYNEQFF
TRBV7-9	-	TRBJ2-1	TRBD1	TGTGCCAGCAGCTCTACGTTCGGGACAGGTTACAATGAGCAGTTCTTC	CASSSTFGTGYNEQFF
TRBV5-1	once	TRBJ1-2	-	TGCGCCAGCAGAGCTACCGCGAGGGATGGCTACACCTTC	CASRATARDGYTF
TRBV5-1	-	TRBJ2-3	TRBD1	TGCGCCAGCAGCGGGGACAGCTCGGGTTCAAGCACAGATACGCAGTATTTT	CASSGDSSGSSTDTQYF
TRBV5-6	few	TRBJ2-5	-	TGTGCCAGCAGCTTGGGGAGGGGGCTGGAGACCCAGTACTTC	CASSLGRGLETQYF
TRBV6-5	once	TRBJ1-3	TRBD1	TGTGCCAGCAGTCCGACAGGGGCATTGGACACCATATATTTT	CASSPTGALDTIYF
TRBV7-8	-	TRBJ1-1	TRBD1	TGTGCCAGCAGCTTATCTGGGACAGGGGCCACTGAAGCTTTCTTT	CASSLSGTGATEAFF
TRBV10-1	-	TRBJ1-2	-	TGCGCCAGCCCGTTGACGGGGAACTATGGCTACACCTTC	CASPLTGNYGYTF
TRBV24-1	-	TRBJ2-1	-	TGTGCCACCAGTGAGTCCCGCGCGGGTTCCCTGTTCTTC	CATSESRAGSLFF